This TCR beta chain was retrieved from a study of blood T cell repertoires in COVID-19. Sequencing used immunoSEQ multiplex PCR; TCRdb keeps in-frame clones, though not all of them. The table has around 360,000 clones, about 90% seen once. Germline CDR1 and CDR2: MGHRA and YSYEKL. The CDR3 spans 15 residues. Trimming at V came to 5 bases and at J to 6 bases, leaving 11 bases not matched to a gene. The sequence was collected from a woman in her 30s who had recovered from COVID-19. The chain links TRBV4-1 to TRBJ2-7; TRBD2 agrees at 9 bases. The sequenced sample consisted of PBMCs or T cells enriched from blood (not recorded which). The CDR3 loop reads CASSAGPGLASEQYF. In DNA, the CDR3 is TGCGCCAGCAGCGCCGGCCCGGGACTAGCCTCCGAGCAGTACTTC.